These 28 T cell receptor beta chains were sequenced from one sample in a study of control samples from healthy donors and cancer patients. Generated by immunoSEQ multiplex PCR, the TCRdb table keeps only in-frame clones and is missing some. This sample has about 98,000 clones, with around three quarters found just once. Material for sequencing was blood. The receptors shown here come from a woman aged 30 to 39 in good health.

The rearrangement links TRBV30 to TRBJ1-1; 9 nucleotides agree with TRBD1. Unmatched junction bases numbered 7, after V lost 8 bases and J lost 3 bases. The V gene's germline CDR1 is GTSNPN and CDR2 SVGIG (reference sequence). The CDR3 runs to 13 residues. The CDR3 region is CATSGQGYTEAFF. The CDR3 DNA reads TGTGCCACATCGGGACAGGGCTACACTGAAGCTTTCTTT.

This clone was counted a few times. The CDR3 bases are TGCAGTGCTAGTAACAACATGAACACTGAAGCTTTCTTT. It is translated as CSASNNMNTEAFF. The chain carries TRBV20-1 and TRBJ1-1; no definite D call. This CDR3 comprises 13 residues. With 3 bases removed from V and 0 bases from J, the gap between germline ends came to 8 bases. CDR1 is DFQATT, CDR2 SNEGSKA, per germline (reference sequence).

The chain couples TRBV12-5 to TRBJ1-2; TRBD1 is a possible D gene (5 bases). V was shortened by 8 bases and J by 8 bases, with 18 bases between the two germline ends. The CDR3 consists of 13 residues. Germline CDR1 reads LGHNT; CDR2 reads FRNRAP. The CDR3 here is CASTVYGAGGYTF. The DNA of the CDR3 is TGTGCTAGTACGGTTTACGGGGCGGGAGGCTACACCTTC.

The CDR3 DNA reads TGTGCCAGCCTTCAGGGTGAGTTCGACAATCAGCCCCAGCATTTT. This codes for CASLQGEFDNQPQHF. The genes are TRBV2 and TRBJ1-5; the D gene is possibly TRBD1 (5 bases). Trimming removed 8 bases from V and 3 bases from J, with 17 bases in between. This CDR3 contains 15 residues. The V gene's germline CDR1 is SNHLY and CDR2 FYNNEI.

The CDR3 spells CASSQTGLSGNTIYF. The CDR3 DNA reads as TGTGCCAGCAGCCAGACAGGCCTCTCTGGAAACACCATATATTTT. This chain uses TRBV14 with TRBJ1-3; perhaps TRBD1 as D (6 bases). The V end was cut by 3 bases, the J end by 0 bases, with 9 bases between. Germline V gives CDR1 SGHDN, CDR2 FVKESK. CDR3 length: 15 residues.

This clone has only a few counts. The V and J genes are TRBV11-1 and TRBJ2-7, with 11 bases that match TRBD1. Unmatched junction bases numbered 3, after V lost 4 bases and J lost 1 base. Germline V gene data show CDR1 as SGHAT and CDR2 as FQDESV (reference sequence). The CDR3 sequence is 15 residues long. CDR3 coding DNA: TGTGCCAGCAGCTCCGGGACAGGGGGGTCCTACGAGCAGTACTTC. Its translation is CASSSGTGGSYEQYF. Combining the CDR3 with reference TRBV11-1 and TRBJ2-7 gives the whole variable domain EAEVAQSPRYKITEKSQAVAFWCDPISGHATLYWYRQILGQGPELLVQFQDESVVDDSQLPKDRFSAERLKGVDSTLKIQPAELGDSAMYLCASSSGTGGSYEQYFGPGTRLTVT.

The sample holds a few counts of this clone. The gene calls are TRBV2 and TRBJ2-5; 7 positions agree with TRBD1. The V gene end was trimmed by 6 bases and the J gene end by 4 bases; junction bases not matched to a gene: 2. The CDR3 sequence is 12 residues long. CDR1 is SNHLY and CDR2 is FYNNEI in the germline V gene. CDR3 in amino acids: CASRDRTETQYF. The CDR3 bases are TGTGCCAGCAGGGACAGGACAGAGACCCAGTACTTC.

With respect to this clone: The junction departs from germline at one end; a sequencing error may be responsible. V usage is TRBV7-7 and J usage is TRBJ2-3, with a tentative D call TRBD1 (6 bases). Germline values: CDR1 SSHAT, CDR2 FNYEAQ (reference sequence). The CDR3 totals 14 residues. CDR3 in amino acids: CASSVRPGADTQYF. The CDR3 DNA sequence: TGTGCTAGCAGCGTCAGGCCAGGGGCAGATACGCAGTATTTT.

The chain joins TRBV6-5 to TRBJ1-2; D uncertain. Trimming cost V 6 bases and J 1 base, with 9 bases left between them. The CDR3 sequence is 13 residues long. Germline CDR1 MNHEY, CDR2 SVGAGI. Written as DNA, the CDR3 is TGTGCCAGCAGGGCCGGGAGTAACTATGGCTACACCTTC. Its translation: CASRAGSNYGYTF.

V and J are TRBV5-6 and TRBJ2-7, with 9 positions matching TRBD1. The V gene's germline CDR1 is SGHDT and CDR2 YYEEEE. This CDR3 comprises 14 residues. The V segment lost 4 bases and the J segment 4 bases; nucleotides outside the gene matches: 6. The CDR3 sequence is CASSPFGTGYEQYF. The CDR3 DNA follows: TGTGCCAGCAGCCCCTTCGGGACAGGGTACGAGCAGTACTTC.

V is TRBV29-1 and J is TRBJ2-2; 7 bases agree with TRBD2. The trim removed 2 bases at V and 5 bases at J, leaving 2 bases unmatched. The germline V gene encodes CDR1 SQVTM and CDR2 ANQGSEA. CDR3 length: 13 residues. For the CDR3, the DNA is TGCAGCGTTGAAAGGGGAGGGACCGGGGAGCTGTTTTTT. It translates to CSVERGGTGELFF.

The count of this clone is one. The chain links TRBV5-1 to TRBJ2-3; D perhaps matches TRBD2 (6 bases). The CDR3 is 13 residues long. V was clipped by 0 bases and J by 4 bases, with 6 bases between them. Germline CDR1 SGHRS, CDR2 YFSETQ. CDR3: CASSLGRADTQYF. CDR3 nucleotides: TGCGCCAGCAGCTTGGGGAGGGCAGATACGCAGTATTTT.

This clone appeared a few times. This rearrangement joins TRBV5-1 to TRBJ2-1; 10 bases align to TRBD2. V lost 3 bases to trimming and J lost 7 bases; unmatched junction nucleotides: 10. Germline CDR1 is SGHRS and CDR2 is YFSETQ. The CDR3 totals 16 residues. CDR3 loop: CASSSSGLAPANEQFF. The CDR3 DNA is TGCGCCAGCAGCTCGTCGGGACTAGCGCCGGCGAATGAGCAGTTCTTC. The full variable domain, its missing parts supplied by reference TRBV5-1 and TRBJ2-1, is KAGVTQTPRYLIKTRGQQVTLSCSPISGHRSVSWYQQTPGQGLQFLFEYFSETQRNKGNFPGRFSGRQFSNSRSEMNVSTLELGDSALYLCASSSSGLAPANEQFFGPGTRLTVL.

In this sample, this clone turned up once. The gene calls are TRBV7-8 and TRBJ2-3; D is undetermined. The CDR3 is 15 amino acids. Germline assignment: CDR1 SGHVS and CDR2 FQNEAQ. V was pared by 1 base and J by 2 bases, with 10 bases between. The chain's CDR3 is CASSLDGRDTDTQYF. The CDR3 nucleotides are TGTGCCAGCAGCTTAGACGGTAGAGACACAGATACGCAGTATTTT.

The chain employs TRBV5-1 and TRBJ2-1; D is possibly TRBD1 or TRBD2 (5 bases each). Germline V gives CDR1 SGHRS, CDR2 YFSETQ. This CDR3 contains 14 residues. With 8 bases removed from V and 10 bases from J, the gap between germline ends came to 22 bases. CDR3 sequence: CASRRDPPSDEQFF. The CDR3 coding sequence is TGCGCCAGTCGTAGGGACCCCCCGAGTGACGAGCAGTTCTTC.

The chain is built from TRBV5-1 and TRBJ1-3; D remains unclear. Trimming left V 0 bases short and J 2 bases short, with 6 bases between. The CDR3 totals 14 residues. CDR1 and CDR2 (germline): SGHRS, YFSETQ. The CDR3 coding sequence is TGCGCCAGCAGCTTGGACGGTGCTGGAAACACCATATATTTT. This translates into CASSLDGAGNTIYF.

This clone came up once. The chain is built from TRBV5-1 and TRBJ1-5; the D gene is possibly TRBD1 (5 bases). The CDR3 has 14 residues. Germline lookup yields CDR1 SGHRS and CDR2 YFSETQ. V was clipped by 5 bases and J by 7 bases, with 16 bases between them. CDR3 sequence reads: CASSYAQGNQPQHF. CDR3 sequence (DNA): TGCGCCAGCAGTTATGCCCAGGGAAACCAGCCCCAGCATTTT.

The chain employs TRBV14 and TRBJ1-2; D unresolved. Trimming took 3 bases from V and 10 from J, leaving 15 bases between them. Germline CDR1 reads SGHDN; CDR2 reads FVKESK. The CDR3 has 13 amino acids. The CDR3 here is CASSHPGTAPYTF. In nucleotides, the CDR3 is TGTGCCAGCAGCCACCCAGGAACAGCTCCCTACACCTTC.

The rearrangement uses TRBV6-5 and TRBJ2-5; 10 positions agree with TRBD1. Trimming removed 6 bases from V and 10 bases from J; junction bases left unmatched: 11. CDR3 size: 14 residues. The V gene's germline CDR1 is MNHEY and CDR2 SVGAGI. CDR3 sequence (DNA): TGTGCCAGCAGATTGGACAGGGGGACGGGAGTCCAGTACTTC. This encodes CASRLDRGTGVQYF.

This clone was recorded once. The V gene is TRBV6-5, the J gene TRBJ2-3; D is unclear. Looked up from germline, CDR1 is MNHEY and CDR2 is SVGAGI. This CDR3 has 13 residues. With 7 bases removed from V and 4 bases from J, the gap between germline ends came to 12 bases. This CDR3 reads CASNIMQADTQYF. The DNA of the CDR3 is TGTGCCAGCAACATTATGCAGGCAGATACGCAGTATTTT.

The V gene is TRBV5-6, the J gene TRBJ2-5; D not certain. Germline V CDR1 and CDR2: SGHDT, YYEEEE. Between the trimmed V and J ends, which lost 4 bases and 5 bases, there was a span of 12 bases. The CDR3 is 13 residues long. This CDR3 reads CASSLRTGETQYF. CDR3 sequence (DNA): TGTGCCAGCAGCCTCCGGACCGGGGAGACCCAGTACTTC.

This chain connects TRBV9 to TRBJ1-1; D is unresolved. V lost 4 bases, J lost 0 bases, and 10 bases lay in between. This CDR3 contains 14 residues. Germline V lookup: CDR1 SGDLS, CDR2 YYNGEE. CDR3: CASSPRYMNTEAFF. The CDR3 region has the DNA TGTGCCAGCAGCCCCAGGTATATGAACACTGAAGCTTTCTTT.

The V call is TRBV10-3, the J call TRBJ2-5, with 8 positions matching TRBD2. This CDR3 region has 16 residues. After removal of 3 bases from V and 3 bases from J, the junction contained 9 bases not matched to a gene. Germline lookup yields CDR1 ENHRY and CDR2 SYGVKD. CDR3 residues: CAISDSGGGSKETQYF. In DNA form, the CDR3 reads TGTGCCATCAGTGATTCGGGCGGGGGGTCGAAAGAGACCCAGTACTTC.

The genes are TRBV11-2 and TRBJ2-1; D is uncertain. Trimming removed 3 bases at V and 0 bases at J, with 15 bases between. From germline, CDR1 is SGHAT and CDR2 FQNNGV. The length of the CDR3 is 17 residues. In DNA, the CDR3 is TGTGCCAGCAGCTTCAGAATAGTAAAAGTCTCCTACAATGAGCAGTTCTTC. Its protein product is CASSFRIVKVSYNEQFF. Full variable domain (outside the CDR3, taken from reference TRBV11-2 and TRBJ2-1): EAGVAQSPRYKIIEKRQSVAFWCNPISGHATLYWYQQILGQGPKLLIQFQNNGVVDDSQLPKDRFSAERLKGVDSTLKIQPAKLEDSAVYLCASSFRIVKVSYNEQFFGPGTRLTVL.

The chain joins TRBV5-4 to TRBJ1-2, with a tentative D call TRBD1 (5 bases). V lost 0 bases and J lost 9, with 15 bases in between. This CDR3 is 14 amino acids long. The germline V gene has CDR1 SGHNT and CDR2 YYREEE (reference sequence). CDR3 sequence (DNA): TGTGCCAGCAGCTTGGCCGGGACCGCCGGGCGCTACACCTTC. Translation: CASSLAGTAGRYTF.

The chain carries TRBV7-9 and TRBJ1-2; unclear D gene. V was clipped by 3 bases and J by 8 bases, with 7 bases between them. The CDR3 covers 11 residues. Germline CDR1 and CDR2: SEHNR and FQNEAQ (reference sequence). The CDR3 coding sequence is TGTGCCAGCAGCTTGGAGAAGGGCTACACCTTC. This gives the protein CASSLEKGYTF.

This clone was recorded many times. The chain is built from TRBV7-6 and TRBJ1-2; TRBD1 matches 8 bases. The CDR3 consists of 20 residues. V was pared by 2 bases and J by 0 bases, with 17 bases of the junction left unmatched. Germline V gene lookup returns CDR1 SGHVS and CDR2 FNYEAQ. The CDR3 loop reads CASSLTAWTGPGLANYGYTF. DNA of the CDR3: TGTGCCAGCAGCTTAACGGCGTGGACAGGGCCAGGGCTAGCTAACTATGGCTACACCTTC.

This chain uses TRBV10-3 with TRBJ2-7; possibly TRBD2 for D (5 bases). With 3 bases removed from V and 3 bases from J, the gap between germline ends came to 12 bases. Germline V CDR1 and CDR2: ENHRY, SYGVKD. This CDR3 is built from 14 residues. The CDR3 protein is CAISEEGKLYEQYF. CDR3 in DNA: TGTGCCATCAGTGAAGAGGGAAAGCTCTACGAGCAGTACTTC.